This T cell receptor (beta chain) was retrieved from a study of siplizumab effects on memory and regulatory T cells. Findings and caveats of the study: The naive T cell population seemed more diverse than memory cells and seemed a major contributor to the alloresponse.

CDR3 length: 16 residues. Germline CDR1 LNHDA, CDR2 SQIVND (reference sequence). Profiled with immunoSEQ multiplex PCR; TCRdb holds only in-frame clones, not every one. Seen here are about 50,000 clones, 93% observed once, and the top ten hold approximately 17%. The sample holds one count of this clone. Its antigen is not identified. An end of the junction differs from the germline gene, which may be a read error. Specimen: CD8+ T cells sorted from blood. This TCR was recovered from a human donor in good health. The chain joins TRBV19 to TRBJ1-1; 9 bases map to TRBD1. The CDR3 DNA follows: TGTGCCAGTCGTATTCAAACAGGGGGCGCGGATACTGAAGCTTTCTTT. It is translated as CASRIQTGGADTEAFF.